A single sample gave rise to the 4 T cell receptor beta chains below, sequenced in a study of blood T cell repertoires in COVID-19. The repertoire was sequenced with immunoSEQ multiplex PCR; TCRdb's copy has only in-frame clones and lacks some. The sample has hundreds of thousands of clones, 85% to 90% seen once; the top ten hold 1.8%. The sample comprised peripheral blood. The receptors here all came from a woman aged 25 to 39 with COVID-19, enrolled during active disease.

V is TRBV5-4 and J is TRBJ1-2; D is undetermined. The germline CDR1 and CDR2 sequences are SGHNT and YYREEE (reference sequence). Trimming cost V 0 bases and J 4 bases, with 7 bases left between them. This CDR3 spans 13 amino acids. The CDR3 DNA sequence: TGTGCCAGCAGCTTGGTTGGAGTCTATGGCTACACCTTC. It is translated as CASSLVGVYGYTF. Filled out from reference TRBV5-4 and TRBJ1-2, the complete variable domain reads ETGVTQSPTHLIKTRGQQVTLRCSSQSGHNTVSWYQQALGQGPQFIFQYYREEENGRGNFPPRFSGLQFPNYSSELNVNALELDDSALYLCASSLVGVYGYTFGSGTRLTVV.

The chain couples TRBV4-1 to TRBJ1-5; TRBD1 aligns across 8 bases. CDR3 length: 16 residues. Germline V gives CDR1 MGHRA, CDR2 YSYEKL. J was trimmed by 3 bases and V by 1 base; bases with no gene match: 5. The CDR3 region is CASSQVTGGINQPQHF. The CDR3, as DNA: TGCGCCAGCAGCCAAGTAACAGGGGGAATCAATCAGCCCCAGCATTTT.

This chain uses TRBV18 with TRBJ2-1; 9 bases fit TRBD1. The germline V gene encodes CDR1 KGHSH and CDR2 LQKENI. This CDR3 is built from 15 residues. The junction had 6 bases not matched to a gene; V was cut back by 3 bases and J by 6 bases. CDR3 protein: CASSPRDRDRNEQFF. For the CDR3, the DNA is TGTGCCAGCTCACCCCGGGACAGGGACCGCAATGAGCAGTTCTTC.

Here the CDR3 DNA reads TGTGCCAGCAGTTCTCTGGCGGTTGGCTACACCTTC. It translates to CASSSLAVGYTF. The chain has TRBV12-3 or TRBV12-4 and TRBJ1-2, with D unclear. CDR3 length: 12 amino acids. V lost 4 bases to trimming and J lost 7 bases, with 10 bases between them.